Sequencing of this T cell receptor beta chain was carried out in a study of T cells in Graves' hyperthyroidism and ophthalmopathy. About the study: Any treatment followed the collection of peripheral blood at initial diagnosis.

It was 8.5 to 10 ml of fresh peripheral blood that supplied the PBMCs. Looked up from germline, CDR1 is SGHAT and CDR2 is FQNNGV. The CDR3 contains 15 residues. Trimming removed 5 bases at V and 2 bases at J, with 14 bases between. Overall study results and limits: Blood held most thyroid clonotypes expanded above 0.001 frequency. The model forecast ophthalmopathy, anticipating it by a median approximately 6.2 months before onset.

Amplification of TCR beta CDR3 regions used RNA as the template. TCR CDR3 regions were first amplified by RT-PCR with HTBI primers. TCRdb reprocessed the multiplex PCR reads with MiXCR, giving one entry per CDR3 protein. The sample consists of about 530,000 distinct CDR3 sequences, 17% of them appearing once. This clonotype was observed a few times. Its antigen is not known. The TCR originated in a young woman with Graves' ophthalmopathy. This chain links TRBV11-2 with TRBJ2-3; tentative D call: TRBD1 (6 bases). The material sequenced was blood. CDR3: CASSPTGSNTDTQYF. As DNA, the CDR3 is TGTGCCAGCAGCCCCACAGGGAGTAACACAGATACGCAGTATTTT. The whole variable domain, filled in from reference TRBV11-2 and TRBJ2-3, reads EAGVAQSPRYKIIEKRQSVAFWCNPISGHATLYWYQQILGQGPKLLIQFQNNGVVDDSQLPKDRFSAERLKGVDSTLKIQPAKLEDSAVYLCASSPTGSNTDTQYFGPGTRLTVL.